This entry describes one TCR beta chain. Original processing methods: Nucleated cell number was recorded as an estimate derived from reference gene primer amplification. This table comes from immunoSEQ multiplex PCR, and its TCRdb copy is limited to in-frame clones, with some not included. Clonal size and the V and J genes are those of that table, whereas D and trimming came from the DNA. The sample lists under 350,000 clones; more than 85% were seen once. The data originate from a study of blood T cell repertoires in COVID-19. Study in general: Whether acute or convalescent, the COVID-19 samples came from the United States, Italy and Spain. T cells, B-cell-depleted T cells, or PBMCs provided the cDNA or gDNA that served as material.

The germline V gene has CDR1 LNHDA and CDR2 SQIVND (reference sequence). V dropped 6 bases and J dropped 1; count of bases not matched to a gene: 6. The CDR3 sequence is 15 residues long. V is TRBV19 and J is TRBJ2-1, with 7 bases lining up with TRBD1. This clonotype originated in a man between 65 and 79 years old with acute or convalescent COVID-19. The sequencing input was peripheral blood. The CDR3 is CASRRQGYSYNEQFF. In DNA form, the CDR3 reads TGTGCCAGTAGGAGACAGGGCTATTCCTACAATGAGCAGTTCTTC.